This T cell receptor beta chain was obtained from a study of Ad26.COV2.S vaccination and SARS-CoV-2 variants. In the study overall: Intramuscularly, Ad26.COV2.S was given either once or twice, 56 days apart.

The length of the CDR3 is 12 residues. J was trimmed by 4 bases and V by 4 bases; bases with no gene match: 2. Germline values: CDR1 GTSNPN, CDR2 SVGIG (reference sequence). Profiled with immunoSEQ multiplex PCR; TCRdb holds only in-frame clones, not every one. This table holds hundreds of thousands of clones, approximately 88% found once. This clone has a single count. Antigen unknown. Other nucleotide sequences from this sample produce the same CDR3. Treatment given: around 19 received Ad26.COV2.S at low or high dose, single or two shots; 5 received placebo; per-sample allocation not given. Samples came from day 63 after the first vaccine or placebo injection. Study-wide results and caveats: Ad26.COV2.S recipients had broader spike-specific TCRs (P = 0.0014).

The sample was peripheral blood, taken in a trial of Ad26.COV2.S vaccine versus placebo. The J gene is TRBJ1-1, the V gene TRBV30; TRBD1 aligns across 8 bases. The receptor comes from a person aged 18-60 years who received the Ad26.COV2.S COVID-19 vaccine or a placebo. Written as DNA, the CDR3 is TGTGCCTGGAACACAGGGGGCACTGAAGCTTTCTTT. This sequence encodes CAWNTGGTEAFF.